This TCR beta chain was retrieved from a study of blood T cell repertoires in COVID-19. Background on the study: From the United States, Italy and Spain came samples of acute and convalescent COVID-19. From T cells, B-cell-depleted T cells, or PBMCs came the material, which was cDNA or gDNA.

Trimming stripped 7 bases from V and 1 base from J, with 16 bases between. Germline CDR1 and CDR2: MDHEN and SYDVKM. The CDR3 is 15 residues long. Per the original data handling: Amplification from reference gene primers served as the basis for estimated nucleated cell counts. TCRdb keeps only in-frame clones here, not all; method: immunoSEQ multiplex PCR. V, J and clone size derive from that table, while D and trimming were established from the DNA sequence. The sample lists more than 95,000 clones; about 80% were seen once. The V and J genes are TRBV28 and TRBJ1-1; D may be TRBD1 (5 bases). The TCR was taken from a man in his 60s with acute or convalescent COVID-19. Input material: peripheral blood. The CDR3 DNA sequence: TGTGCCAGCATCCCCTGGTCACAGGAGAACACTGAAGCTTTCTTT. Translating it yields CASIPWSQENTEAFF.